This entry is about one T cell receptor (beta chain). The table came from immunoSEQ multiplex PCR; TCRdb's copy has only in-frame clones and leaves some out. The sample comprises some 67,000 clones, about nine tenths of which are singletons, and 2% to 2.5% rests with the top ten. This sample is drawn from a study of T cell changes during pregnancy in multiple sclerosis. The germline V gene has CDR1 SGDLS and CDR2 YYNGEE. The CDR3 sequence is 14 residues long. The V and J ends lost 0 bases and 5 bases, in that order; junction bases with no gene match: 1. The V and J genes are TRBV9 and TRBJ1-2, with 10 bases aligning to TRBD1. The receptor was isolated from a female donor with multiple sclerosis, enrolled in a pregnancy study. The starting material was peripheral blood, obtained in the first trimester of pregnancy. DNA for the CDR3: TGTGCCAGCAGCGTAGCGGGACAGGGGTATGGCTACACCTTC. Residues: CASSVAGQGYGYTF.